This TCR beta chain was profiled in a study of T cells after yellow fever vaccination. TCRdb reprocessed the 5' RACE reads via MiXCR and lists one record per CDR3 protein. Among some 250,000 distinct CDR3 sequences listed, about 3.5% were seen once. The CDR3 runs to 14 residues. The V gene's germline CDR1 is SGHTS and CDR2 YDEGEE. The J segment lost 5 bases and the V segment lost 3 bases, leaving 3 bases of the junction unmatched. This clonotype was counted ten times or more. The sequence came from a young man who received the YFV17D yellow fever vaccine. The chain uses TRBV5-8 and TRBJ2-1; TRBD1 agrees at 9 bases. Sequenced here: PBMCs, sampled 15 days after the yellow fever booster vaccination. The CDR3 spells CASSSGTGHNEQFF. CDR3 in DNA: TGTGCCAGCAGCTCCGGGACAGGGCACAATGAGCAGTTCTTC.